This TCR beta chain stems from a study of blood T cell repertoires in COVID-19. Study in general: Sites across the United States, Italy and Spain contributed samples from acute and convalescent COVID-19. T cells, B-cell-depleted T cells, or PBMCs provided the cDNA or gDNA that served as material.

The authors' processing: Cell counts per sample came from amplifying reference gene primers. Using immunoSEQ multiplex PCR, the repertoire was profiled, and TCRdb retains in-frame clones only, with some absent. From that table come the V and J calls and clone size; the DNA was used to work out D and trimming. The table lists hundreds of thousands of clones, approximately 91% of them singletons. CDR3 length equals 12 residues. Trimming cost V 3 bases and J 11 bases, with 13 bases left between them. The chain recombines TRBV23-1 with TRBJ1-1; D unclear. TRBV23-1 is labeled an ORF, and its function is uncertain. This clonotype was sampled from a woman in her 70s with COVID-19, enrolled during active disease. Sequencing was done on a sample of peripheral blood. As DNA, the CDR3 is TGCGCCAGCAGTCACCAGGTCTCGTGGGCTTTCTTT. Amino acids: CASSHQVSWAFF.